The T cell receptor (beta chain) described here comes from a study of a mutant IDH1 vaccine in newly diagnosed glioma. For the study at large: The study started vaccination 4-6 weeks after radiotherapy alone, or with temozolomide cycles. The study's findings and limits: Vaccine-induced immune responses were detected in 93.3% of patients.

Indicated time point: week 35, safety follow-up. It was 300 ug of mutant IDH1 20-mer peptide that made up each vaccine dose, given with topical imiquimod. V trimming: 5 bases; J trimming: 4 bases; junction bases outside the gene matches: 7. Germline-derived CDR1 and CDR2 are LNHDA and SQIVND (reference sequence). CDR3 length: 14 residues. TCRdb's table, derived via immunoSEQ multiplex PCR, lists solely in-frame clones and lacks some. The sample comprises about 32,000 clones, around four fifths of which are singletons, and approximately 2.9% rests with the top ten. In the case of this clone: The antigen is unknown.

This receptor was taken from a man aged 40-49 years with glioma. Some clones in this sample may be carry-over from other donors' samples. This chain connects TRBV19 to TRBJ1-1; 7 positions match TRBD1. The sample consisted of PBMCs, taken from a glioma patient whose treatment included an IDH1 peptide vaccine. CDR3 in DNA: TGTGCCAGTAGTCAACGACAGGGACGCACTGAAGCTTTCTTT. It specifies CASSQRQGRTEAFF.